This TCR beta chain is from a study of lymphopenia after photon versus proton radiotherapy (dated by TCRdb to the late 2010s). Regarding the study in general: In patients with gastrointestinal tumors who developed high-grade lymphopenia, the study compared the immunological effects of photon radiation therapy with those of proton radiation therapy. The 20 patients in the cohort had gastrointestinal tumors, were treated with either photon or proton therapy, and subsequently developed lymphopenia. The goal of the study was to characterize the differences between the two radiation modalities in how they affect the immune system. Beyond this particular receptor, the publication reports: The survival association was assessed only in patients who died, and the authors presented better survival with proton therapy as a possibility rather than a demonstrated result. During treatment, patients who received photon therapy lost naive T cells and TCR diversity and gained effector/memory populations, whereas patients who received proton therapy remained relatively stable. Across the cohort, among patients who died, a greater drop in TCR diversity after the nadir was inversely correlated with overall survival time. After the lymphocyte count nadir, oligoclonal expansion, especially of CD8+ Temra cells, was observed in photon-treated repertoires, and the drop in diversity was driven by this expansion.

Library generation was performed with the immunoSEQ multiplex PCR assay. T cell repertoires were profiled by deep sequencing of rearranged TCR beta loci, alongside multiparametric flow cytometry. The immuneACCESS repertoire file appears here via TCRdb, limited to in-frame rearrangements. These files lack a portion of the clones; in checked studies, under half of the deficit traces to unresolved V genes, and the cause of the others is not known. In this sample the table shows 60,000 to 75,000 clones, approximately 86% of which occur a single time. The ten largest clones add up to roughly 13% of the sample. The CDR1 and CDR2 encoded by the germline V gene are SGHTA and FQGNSA. Measured from the cysteine to the phenylalanine, the CDR3 is 14 residues long. Solely the CDR3 DNA is kept, with 42 bases framed from the first base. V loses 1 base, J loses 5 bases, and the germline ends lie 11 bases apart. A word on this clone: The target of this receptor is not known. Base qualities are not at hand, and no much larger clone is one base apart.

Sequences were derived from peripheral blood, sampled from a patient treated with proton-based radiotherapy. Recombination connected TRBV7-2 to TRBJ2-5; the D segment cannot be called with confidence. The receptor's source is a man aged 80 or over with esophageal cancer. The CDR3 here reads CASSLDVGGETQYF. The DNA reads as follows: TGTGCCAGCAGCTTAGACGTGGGCGGTGAGACCCAGTACTTC.